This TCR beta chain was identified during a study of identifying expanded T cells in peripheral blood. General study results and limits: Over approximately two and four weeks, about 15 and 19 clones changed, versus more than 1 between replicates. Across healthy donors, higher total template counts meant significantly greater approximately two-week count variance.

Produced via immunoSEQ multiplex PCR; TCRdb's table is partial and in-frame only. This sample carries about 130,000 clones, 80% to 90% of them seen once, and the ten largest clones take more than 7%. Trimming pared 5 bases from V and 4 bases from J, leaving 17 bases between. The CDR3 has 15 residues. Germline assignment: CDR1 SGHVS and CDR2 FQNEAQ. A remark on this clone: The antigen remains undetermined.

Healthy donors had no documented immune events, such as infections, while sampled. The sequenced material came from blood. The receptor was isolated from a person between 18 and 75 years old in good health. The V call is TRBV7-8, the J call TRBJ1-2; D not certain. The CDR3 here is CASSRESLSGYGYTF. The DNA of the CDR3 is TGTGCCAGCAGCCGCGAGAGCCTATCGGGCTATGGCTACACCTTC.